Below, 25 T cell receptor beta chains from the same sample are listed, as sequenced in a study of identical twins. Using its own MiXCR run on the 5' RACE reads, TCRdb lists one record per CDR3 protein. This sample has about 340,000 distinct CDR3 sequences, with around an eighth found just once. These same data were also listed under a study on yellow fever vaccine responses in identical twins.

Sequenced material: CD8+ T cells sorted from blood. The receptors derive from a woman aged 18-29 years in good health.

In this sample, this clonotype turned up a few times. CDR3 residues: CASSLQTQNTEAFF. CDR3 sequence (DNA): TGTGCCAGCAGTTTACAGACGCAAAACACTGAAGCTTTCTTT. The V and J genes are TRBV28 and TRBJ1-1; D unresolved. The CDR3 loop spans 14 amino acids. The V end lost 2 bases, the J end lost 2 bases, and 9 bases lay between the germline ends. Germline-derived CDR1 and CDR2 are MDHEN and SYDVKM.

This rearrangement joins TRBV28 to TRBJ1-5; D gene unclear. This CDR3 region has 15 residues. With 7 bases removed from V and 4 bases from J, the gap between germline ends came to 17 bases. CDR1 and CDR2 (germline): MDHEN, SYDVKM. CDR3 nucleotide sequence: TGTGCCAGCACGAGGTCCTTCCTCGAGAATCAGCCCCAGCATTTT. It codes for CASTRSFLENQPQHF.

V is TRBV5-1 and J is TRBJ1-6; D is possibly TRBD1 (6 bases). The CDR3 is made up of 17 amino acids. The V and J ends lost 4 bases and 1 base respectively, with 15 bases between them. Germline CDR1 reads SGHRS; CDR2 reads YFSETQ. CDR3 residues: CASSITQGGSYNSPLHF. The CDR3 DNA reads TGCGCCAGCAGCATCACACAGGGTGGGTCCTATAATTCACCCCTCCACTTT.

This clonotype was detected only a few times. This sequence joins TRBV7-2 and TRBJ2-4; D is undetermined. V shed 7 bases and J shed 6 bases, with 16 bases lying between them. The CDR3 covers 14 residues. Germline loops: CDR1 SGHTA, CDR2 FQGNSA. The CDR3 nucleotides are TGTGCCAGCACCGACGACCGCCTTGGAAACATTCAGTACTTC. This encodes CASTDDRLGNIQYF.

The chain carries TRBV9 and TRBJ2-5; no clear D. This CDR3 spans 13 amino acids. Germline assignment: CDR1 SGDLS and CDR2 YYNGEE. Trimming left V 0 bases short and J 1 base short, with 4 bases between. The CDR3 protein is CASSVGAQETQYF. CDR3 bases: TGTGCCAGCAGCGTAGGGGCCCAAGAGACCCAGTACTTC.

This clonotype was seen only a few times. This chain links TRBV4-2 with TRBJ1-2; no reliable D call. Trimming shortened V by 0 bases and J by 3 bases, and 11 bases separated the two germline ends. This CDR3 comprises 15 residues. Per germline, CDR1 LGHNA and CDR2 YNFKEQ. CDR3: CASSQEGKRDYGYTF. CDR3 nucleotide sequence: TGTGCCAGCAGCCAAGAAGGGAAGCGGGACTATGGCTACACCTTC.

The chain carries TRBV7-2 and TRBJ2-7; D gene ambiguous. The germline V and J ends were trimmed by 5 bases and 0 bases, with 8 bases remaining between them. The germline V gene has CDR1 SGHTA and CDR2 FQGNSA. There are 13 residues in the CDR3. The CDR3 DNA follows: TGTGCCAGCAGCCAGGTGGGCTCCTACGAGCAGTACTTC. Translated: CASSQVGSYEQYF.

The chain joins TRBV27 to TRBJ2-7; no definite D call. This CDR3 comprises 14 residues. Deletions cut 3 bases from V and 5 bases from J, with 14 bases between. Germline V gene lookup returns CDR1 MNHEY and CDR2 SMNVEV (reference sequence). The CDR3 reads CASSLKKNVDEQYF. As DNA, the CDR3 is TGTGCCAGCAGTTTGAAGAAGAACGTGGACGAGCAGTACTTC.

In this sample, this clonotype turned up many times. V is TRBV4-1 and J is TRBJ1-6; D gene uncertain. Germline-derived CDR1 and CDR2 are MGHRA and YSYEKL. The CDR3 is made up of 16 amino acids. The V gene lost 0 bases and the J gene lost 0 bases, with 6 bases spanning the gap. The CDR3 DNA reads as TGCGCCAGCAGCCAAGAGAGGAGCTCCTATAATTCACCCCTCCACTTT. Translating it yields CASSQERSSYNSPLHF.

This clonotype came up many times. This chain links TRBV3-1 with TRBJ2-1; D tentatively reads TRBD1 or TRBD2 (5 bases each). The V gene lost 0 bases and the J gene lost 2 bases, with 8 bases spanning the gap. Germline CDR1 LGHDT, CDR2 YNNKEL (reference sequence). The CDR3 consists of 15 residues. CDR3 sequence reads: CASSQEGTAYNEQFF. The CDR3 DNA reads as TGTGCCAGCAGCCAAGAAGGGACGGCCTACAATGAGCAGTTCTTC.

J is TRBJ1-1 and V is TRBV4-2; unclear D gene. The germline CDR1 and CDR2 sequences are LGHNA and YNFKEQ. The V end lost 1 base, the J end lost 3 bases, and 12 bases lay between the germline ends. The CDR3 runs to 15 residues. CDR3 amino acids: CASSQVLAGDTEAFF. CDR3 in DNA: TGTGCCAGCAGCCAAGTTCTGGCCGGGGACACTGAAGCTTTCTTT.

This clonotype has just a few counts. The chain couples TRBV12-3 or TRBV12-4 to TRBJ2-7; no firm D call. The CDR3 loop spans 13 amino acids. Trimming shortened V by 3 bases and J by 2 bases, and 8 bases separated the two germline ends. The CDR3 loop reads CASSFMTPYEQYF. The DNA of the CDR3 is TGTGCCAGCAGTTTCATGACTCCCTACGAGCAGTACTTC.

This clonotype was observed a handful of times. V and J are TRBV14 and TRBJ1-1; the match to TRBD1 covers 8 bases. CDR3 length equals 16 residues. V lost 1 base, J lost 0 bases, and 4 bases stayed unmatched. Germline CDR1 reads SGHDN; CDR2 reads FVKESK. CDR3 amino acids: CASSQGQGALNTEAFF. CDR3 in DNA: TGTGCCAGCAGCCAAGGCCAGGGGGCTTTGAACACTGAAGCTTTCTTT.

J is TRBJ2-5 and V is TRBV28; D might be TRBD1 (6 bases). In germline, CDR1 is MDHEN, CDR2 SYDVKM. CDR3 size: 14 residues. Trimming stripped 5 bases from V and 2 bases from J, with 12 bases between. The CDR3 DNA reads TGTGCCAGCAGTCCACAGGGAGATCAAGAGACCCAGTACTTC. Residues: CASSPQGDQETQYF.

The sample holds a few counts of this clonotype. The gene calls are TRBV4-1 and TRBJ2-5; 8 bases fit TRBD1. Per germline, CDR1 MGHRA and CDR2 YSYEKL. With V trimmed by 6 bases and J by 6 bases, 6 bases remained unmatched. This CDR3 region has 13 residues. CDR3 nucleotide sequence: TGCGCCAGCAGGACACAGGGGGGACAGACCCAGTACTTC. Amino acids: CASRTQGGQTQYF.

The chain links TRBV7-6 to TRBJ2-1; the D gene is possibly TRBD2 (5 bases). The CDR3 is 16 amino acids. V was trimmed by 1 base and J by 0 bases, leaving 10 bases between them. Germline V gene sequence: CDR1 SGHVS, CDR2 FNYEAQ. The chain's CDR3 is CASSLGGPSSYNEQFF. Written as DNA, the CDR3 is TGTGCCAGCAGCTTAGGAGGGCCCAGCTCCTACAATGAGCAGTTCTTC.

The chain links TRBV18 to TRBJ2-5; the D is unclear. CDR3 length: 13 residues. Germline lookup yields CDR1 KGHSH and CDR2 LQKENI. Trimming cost V 2 bases and J 5 bases, with 9 bases left between them. CDR3 loop: CASSPVQRETQYF. The DNA for the CDR3 is TGTGCCAGCTCACCAGTCCAGAGGGAGACCCAGTACTTC.

The V and J genes are TRBV20-1 and TRBJ2-7, with D tentatively TRBD1 (5 bases). V lost 2 bases and J lost 3, with 11 bases in between. The CDR3 covers 13 residues. Germline CDR1 reads DFQATT; CDR2 reads SNEGSKA (reference sequence). CDR3 bases: TGCAGTGCTAGAAGTGACAGTGACTACGAGCAGTACTTC. It translates to CSARSDSDYEQYF.

This chain joins TRBV12-3 or TRBV12-4 and TRBJ1-4; the D is unclear. There are 13 residues in the CDR3. Trimming took 2 bases from V and 8 from J, leaving 9 bases between them. CDR3 sequence reads: CASSLLLREKLFF. The CDR3 DNA is TGTGCCAGCAGTTTACTTCTCCGGGAAAAACTGTTTTTT.

The chain couples TRBV29-1 to TRBJ2-7; D remains ambiguous. The CDR3 is 12 amino acids. V was shortened by 7 bases and J by 4 bases, with 14 bases between the two germline ends. Germline CDR1 reads SQVTM; CDR2 reads ANQGSEA. The CDR3 reads CSARGRLYEQYF. The DNA for the CDR3 is TGCAGCGCCCGAGGTCGCCTATACGAGCAGTACTTC.

Details on this clonotype: Mismatch with germline at one junction end may stem from a read error. The chain uses TRBV12-3 or TRBV12-4 and TRBJ2-5; 9 bases match TRBD2. The CDR3 runs to 14 residues. The CDR3 DNA is TGTGCCAGCAGCCCCGGGACTAGCCCGGAGACCCAGGACTTC. As protein: CASSPGTSPETQDF.

The chain is built from TRBV12-3 or TRBV12-4 and TRBJ2-7, with 7 bases lining up with TRBD1. The CDR3 has 15 residues. J lost 2 bases, V lost 3 bases, and 7 bases had no gene match. CDR3 protein: CASSFGTAVAYEQYV. In DNA form, the CDR3 reads TGTGCCAGCAGTTTCGGGACAGCGGTTGCCTACGAGCAGTACGTC.

This chain connects TRBV11-2 to TRBJ1-4; 9 nucleotides agree with TRBD1. The CDR3 is 15 residues long. Germline loops: CDR1 SGHAT, CDR2 FQNNGV. V dropped 5 bases and J dropped 4; count of bases not matched to a gene: 5. CDR3 DNA sequence: TGTGCCAGCAGCCGCCGGACAGGGGATAATGAAAAACTGTTTTTT. It specifies CASSRRTGDNEKLFF.

V and J are TRBV6-2 or TRBV6-3 and TRBJ2-3, with D hard to call. Germline CDR1 MNHEY, CDR2 SVGEGT. The CDR3 length is 14 residues. Trimming took 2 bases from V and 3 from J, leaving 9 bases between them. The CDR3 reads CASSYLASTDTQYF. In DNA, the CDR3 is TGTGCCAGCAGTTACCTCGCCTCTACAGATACGCAGTATTTT.

DNA for the CDR3: TGTGCCAGCAGTTACACATGGGACTACTACGAGCAGTACTTC. Its translation is CASSYTWDYYEQYF. J is TRBJ2-7 and V is TRBV6-2 or TRBV6-3; 7 bases fit TRBD2. The V gene's germline CDR1 is MNHEY and CDR2 SVGEGT. The V and J ends lost 2 bases and 3 bases, in that order; junction bases with no gene match: 4. There are 14 residues in the CDR3.